This T cell receptor beta chain was retrieved from a study of CD8 T cells in Susac syndrome. RNA amounts of about 0.5 to 1 ug underwent reverse transcription with random hexamers. Multiplex immunoSEQ PCR targeted 54 Vbeta and 13 Jbeta TCR beta segments. TCRdb recomputed calls from the immunoSEQ multiplex PCR reads with MiXCR, one row per CDR3 protein. The sample includes about 84,000 distinct CDR3 sequences, about 93% of them seen just once. Study findings and constraints: It was acknowledged by the study that relatively few individuals were included in its TCR sequencing and HLA analysis.

Per germline, CDR1 GTSNPN and CDR2 SVGIG (reference sequence). The V end was cut by 0 bases, the J end by 4 bases, with 12 bases between. CDR3 length equals 14 residues. On this clonotype: Antigen: not known.

This rearrangement joins TRBV30 to TRBJ1-2; possible D gene TRBD1, 5 bases. The clonotype originates from a human donor in good health. Sequenced material: CD8+ T cells from PBMCs. This CDR3 reads CAWSVGAGGYGYTF. The CDR3 DNA is TGTGCCTGGAGTGTAGGGGCTGGAGGCTATGGCTACACCTTC.